This T cell receptor (beta chain) derives from a study of blood T cell repertoires in COVID-19. Study overall: Material from acute and convalescent COVID-19 was sourced from the United States, Italy and Spain.

V lost 5 bases, J lost 4 bases, and 5 bases stayed unmatched. The CDR3 has 14 residues. Germline V gene data show CDR1 as MNHEY and CDR2 as SVGEGT. TCRdb's table, derived via immunoSEQ multiplex PCR, lists solely in-frame clones and lacks some. The table lists more than 200,000 clones, roughly 89% of them singletons. Sequencing input: PBMCs or T cells enriched from blood (not recorded which). This chain connects TRBV6-2 or TRBV6-3 to TRBJ1-2; 9 bases are shared with TRBD1. This clonotype originated in a woman under 40 with acute COVID-19. The CDR3 sequence: CASSPTGGSYGYTF. In DNA form, the CDR3 reads TGTGCCAGCAGTCCGACAGGGGGATCCTATGGCTACACCTTC.